Shown below are 2 T cell receptor beta chains from a single sample sequenced in a study of shared clonotypes between healthy human individuals. Using immunoSEQ multiplex PCR, the repertoire was profiled, and TCRdb retains in-frame clones only, with some absent. This table has about 680,000 clones, 74% appearing once. What was sequenced was memory CD4+ T cells sorted from blood. Subset: CD45RA-negative fraction. These receptors all come from a woman aged 25 to 45 in good health.

This clone was found a few times. A read error may account for a junction end that differs from germline. The chain carries TRBV6-1 and TRBJ1-5, with TRBD1 matching over 7 bases. The CDR3 runs 13 residues. The germline gives CDR1 MNHNS, CDR2 SASEGT. CDR3 nucleotides: TGTGCCAGCAGGGAAGACAGGGTAAAGCCCCAGCATTTT. This gives the protein CASREDRVKPQHF.

The V call is TRBV5-1, the J call TRBJ2-7, with 10 bases identical to TRBD1. J was trimmed by 1 base and V by 1 base; bases with no gene match: 8. Germline V gene lookup returns CDR1 SGHRS and CDR2 YFSETQ. CDR3 size: 17 residues. For the CDR3, the DNA is TGCGCCAGCAGCTTGACACGTGGGACAGGGGAATCCTACGAGCAGTACTTC. Amino acid sequence: CASSLTRGTGESYEQYF. Together with reference TRBV5-1 and TRBJ2-7, the CDR3 gives the full variable domain: KAGVTQTPRYLIKTRGQQVTLSCSPISGHRSVSWYQQTPGQGLQFLFEYFSETQRNKGNFPGRFSGRQFSNSRSEMNVSTLELGDSALYLCASSLTRGTGESYEQYFGPGTRLTVT.